The next 30 T cell receptor beta chains were all read from a single sample in a study of blood T cell repertoires in COVID-19. Sequencing was performed with immunoSEQ multiplex PCR; in TCRdb, only in-frame clones are kept and a portion is missing. The repertoire holds about 140,000 clones, 85% to 90% seen once, with about 11% in the top ten. The source material was peripheral blood. The origin of the receptors is a woman older than 75 with acute or convalescent COVID-19.

The sample holds one count of this clone. The CDR3 reads CASSYAVNTEAFF. The CDR3 DNA reads TGTGCCAGCAGCTACGCGGTAAACACTGAAGCTTTCTTT. The rearrangement links TRBV7-3 to TRBJ1-1, with unresolved D. The germline V gene has CDR1 SGHTA and CDR2 FQGTGA. Trimming removed 4 bases from V and 2 bases from J, with 8 bases in between. The CDR3 sequence is 13 residues long.

Remarks on this clone: This same CDR3 is encoded by further DNA sequences in the sample. The V and J genes are TRBV2 and TRBJ1-5; D call uncertain. The length of the CDR3 is 13 residues. Per germline, CDR1 SNHLY and CDR2 FYNNEI. V was trimmed by 4 bases and J by 2 bases, leaving 6 bases between them. Here the CDR3 reads CASSATGNQPQHF. The CDR3 region has the DNA TGTGCCAGCAGTGCTACAGGCAATCAGCCCCAGCATTTT.

The CDR3 DNA is TGTGCCAGTAGTACGAAAAGCCGGACAGGATCGAACACTGAAGCTTTCTTT. It is translated as CASSTKSRTGSNTEAFF. The rearrangement joins TRBV19 to TRBJ1-1, with TRBD1 matching over 7 bases. CDR1 is LNHDA and CDR2 is SQIVND in the germline V gene (reference sequence). Germline trimming cut 4 bases from V and 1 base from J; bases unmatched to any gene: 12. There are 17 residues in the CDR3.

This rearrangement joins TRBV30 to TRBJ2-1; D unresolved. V was pared by 4 bases and J by 6 bases, with 7 bases between. Germline lookup yields CDR1 GTSNPN and CDR2 SVGIG (reference sequence). The CDR3 sequence is 11 residues long. CDR3: CAWNERNEQFF. The CDR3, as DNA: TGTGCCTGGAATGAGCGCAATGAGCAGTTCTTC.

V usage is TRBV10-3 and J usage is TRBJ1-1, with 7 bases identical to TRBD1. From germline, CDR1 is ENHRY and CDR2 SYGVKD. V lost 6 bases to trimming and J lost 4 bases; unmatched junction nucleotides: 2. The CDR3 spans 12 residues. The DNA for the CDR3 is TGTGCCATCAGGACAGGGATCACTGAAGCTTTCTTT. Translation: CAIRTGITEAFF.

The chain uses TRBV3-1 (or the pseudogene TRBV3-2) and TRBJ2-3; 9 bases are shared with TRBD2. CDR1 LGHDT and CDR2 YNNKEL come from the germline V gene (reference sequence). Trimming took 0 bases from V and 4 from J; bases not matched to a gene: 8. This CDR3 spans 17 amino acids. CDR3 coding DNA: TGTGCCAGCAGCCAAGATATGCCAGCGGGGGGTGCAGATACGCAGTATTTT. This sequence encodes CASSQDMPAGGADTQYF.

This chain uses TRBV7-2 with TRBJ1-2; 9 bases agree with TRBD1. V lost 4 bases and J lost 4; bases outside the gene matches: 10. The germline V gene has CDR1 SGHTA and CDR2 FQGNSA. The CDR3 has 16 residues. Written as DNA, the CDR3 is TGTGCCAGCAGCTCTGTCCTATCGGGACAGGGCTATGGCTACACCTTC. Translation gives CASSSVLSGQGYGYTF.

The chain recombines TRBV19 with TRBJ2-5, with TRBD1 identical over 7 bases. CDR3 size: 13 residues. In germline, CDR1 is LNHDA, CDR2 SQIVND (reference sequence). Trimming cost V 3 bases and J 4 bases; bases outside gene matches: 2. CDR3 residues: CASSMGQRETQYF. The CDR3 nucleotides read TGTGCCAGTAGTATGGGACAGCGAGAGACCCAGTACTTC. The entire variable domain, with the rest obtained from reference TRBV19 and TRBJ2-5, is as follows: DGGITQSPKYLFRKEGQNVTLSCEQNLNHDAMYWYRQDPGQGLRLIYYSQIVNDFQKGDIAEGYSVSREKKESFPLTVTSAQKNPTAFYLCASSMGQRETQYFGPGTRLLVL.

The CDR3 sequence is CATSDSREVNQPQHF. In DNA, the CDR3 is TGTGCCACCAGTGATTCCAGGGAGGTCAATCAGCCCCAGCATTTT. The chain uses TRBV24-1 and TRBJ1-5; the D gene is possibly TRBD1 (5 bases). The V gene's germline CDR1 is KGHDR and CDR2 SFDVKD. This CDR3 has 15 amino acids. The V end was cut by 2 bases, the J end by 3 bases, with 10 bases between.

The J gene is TRBJ2-7, the V gene TRBV16; maybe TRBD1 (6 bases). The CDR3 runs 15 residues. CDR1 is KGHSY and CDR2 is FQNENV in the germline V gene. V shed 2 bases and J shed 0 bases, with 11 bases lying between them. CDR3 region: CASSQIKGVSYEQYF. The DNA for the CDR3 is TGTGCCAGCAGCCAAATAAAGGGGGTCTCCTACGAGCAGTACTTC.

As regards this clone: Its ends do not fully match the called genes, so a read error is possible. The V call is TRBV19, the J call TRBJ1-2; D not certain. The CDR3 totals 13 residues. Germline-derived CDR1 and CDR2 are LNHDA and SQIVND (reference sequence). The CDR3, as DNA: TGTGCCAGTAGTTTAGACACTTACTATGGCTACACCTTC. Protein sequence: CASSLDTYYGYTF.

This clone has just one count. The rearrangement uses TRBV6-5 and TRBJ2-2, with 9 nucleotides matching TRBD1. Germline loops: CDR1 MNHEY, CDR2 SVGAGI. With 4 bases clipped from V and 8 bases from J, the junction kept 8 bases outside the gene matches. The CDR3 extends over 15 amino acids. The CDR3 region is CASSLDRGGRGELFF. The CDR3 nucleotides are TGTGCCAGCAGTTTGGACAGGGGCGGTCGAGGGGAGCTGTTTTTT.

This CDR3 reads CASSSRSNTGELFF. The DNA for the CDR3 is TGTGCCAGCAGTTCCAGATCCAACACCGGGGAGCTGTTTTTT. V is TRBV25-1 and J is TRBJ2-2; unclear D gene. V lost 5 bases to trimming and J lost 2 bases, with 9 bases between them. The V gene's germline CDR1 is MGHDK and CDR2 SYGVNS. The CDR3 totals 14 residues.

The chain combines TRBV7-6 with TRBJ2-7, with 9 bases matching TRBD1. The CDR3 loop spans 15 amino acids. Germline trimming cut 1 base from V and 1 base from J; bases unmatched to any gene: 2. Germline V gives CDR1 SGHVS, CDR2 FNYEAQ. The CDR3 here is CASSLDRGLSYEQYF. The CDR3 bases are TGTGCCAGCAGCTTAGACAGGGGGCTATCCTACGAGCAGTACTTC. The whole variable domain, filled in from reference TRBV7-6 and TRBJ2-7, reads GAGVSQSPRYKVTKRGQDVALRCDPISGHVSLYWYRQALGQGPEFLTYFNYEAQQDKSGLPNDRFSAERPEGSISTLTIQRTEQRDSAMYRCASSLDRGLSYEQYFGPGTRLTVT.

V gene TRBV5-1 combines with J gene TRBJ1-4; TRBD1 matches at 8 bases. J lost 7 bases, V lost 2 bases, and 4 bases had no gene match. CDR1 and CDR2 from the germline V gene are SGHRS and YFSETQ. The CDR3 sequence is 14 residues long. For the CDR3, the DNA is TGCGCCAGCAGCTTACGGACAGGGACTGAAAAACTGTTTTTT. It yields the protein CASSLRTGTEKLFF.

CDR3 residues: CASRDGQGAREKLFF. The CDR3 nucleotides read TGTGCCAGCAGGGACGGACAGGGGGCGCGGGAAAAACTGTTTTTT. This rearrangement joins TRBV28 to TRBJ1-4; TRBD1 matches at 11 bases. The CDR3 runs 15 residues. J lost 8 bases, V lost 6 bases, and 8 bases had no gene match. The germline V gene has CDR1 MDHEN and CDR2 SYDVKM.

The rearrangement uses TRBV19 and TRBJ1-2; D is undetermined. The length of the CDR3 is 13 residues. Trimming removed 3 bases at V and 3 bases at J, with 8 bases between. Germline lookup yields CDR1 LNHDA and CDR2 SQIVND (reference sequence). Written as DNA, the CDR3 is TGTGCCAGTAGTATGGCGGGGTACTATGGCTACACCTTC. Encoded protein: CASSMAGYYGYTF.

The rearrangement joins TRBV20-1 to TRBJ2-3; D remains ambiguous. Germline V gives CDR1 DFQATT, CDR2 SNEGSKA (reference sequence). The V end lost 3 bases, the J end lost 2 bases, and 18 bases lay between the germline ends. There are 16 residues in the CDR3. The CDR3 sequence: CSASKLIVLSTDTQYF. The CDR3 DNA is TGCAGTGCTAGTAAACTCATAGTTCTCTCCACAGATACGCAGTATTTT.

This chain joins TRBV18 and TRBJ1-1; no clear D. This CDR3 comprises 15 residues. Germline lookup yields CDR1 KGHSH and CDR2 LQKENI. Between the trimmed V and J ends, which lost 4 bases and 1 base, there was a span of 13 bases. CDR3 DNA: TGTGCCAGCTCACGAGGTAAGCCCAGGAACACTGAAGCTTTCTTT. Its translation: CASSRGKPRNTEAFF. The complete variable domain, with remaining parts taken from reference TRBV18 and TRBJ1-1, reads NAGVMQNPRHLVRRRGQEARLRCSPMKGHSHVYWYRQLPEEGLKFMVYLQKENIIDESGMPKERFSAEFPKEGPSILRIQQVVRGDSAAYFCASSRGKPRNTEAFFGQGTRLTVV.

The rearrangement links TRBV5-3 to TRBJ2-7, with 11 positions matching TRBD1. TRBV5-3 carries the ORF label, with uncertain function. This CDR3 region has 21 residues. V dropped 1 base and J dropped 3; count of bases not matched to a gene: 21. The chain's CDR3 is CARSLQKKDRGRIVKSYEQYF. The CDR3 DNA follows: TGTGCCAGAAGCTTGCAAAAGAAGGACAGGGGGCGCATAGTTAAAAGCTACGAGCAGTACTTC.

The V and J genes are TRBV27 and TRBJ1-3; D is ambiguous. V lost 4 bases to trimming and J lost 4 bases, with 8 bases between them. Germline loops: CDR1 MNHEY, CDR2 SMNVEV (reference sequence). This CDR3 has 13 amino acids. The CDR3 DNA reads TGTGCCAGCAGTTCCACACCGGGAAACACCATATATTTT. It translates to CASSSTPGNTIYF.

Of note for this clone: The same CDR3 arises from other DNA sequences in this sample as well. This chain connects TRBV10-3 to TRBJ1-1; D uncertain. Per the germline V gene, CDR1 is ENHRY and CDR2 is SYGVKD. Trimming left V 0 bases short and J 6 bases short, with 8 bases between. This CDR3 region has 13 residues. In nucleotides, the CDR3 is TGTGCCATCAGTGAGTCGAGCCGCGCTGAAGCTTTCTTT. Amino acids: CAISESSRAEAFF.

The J gene is TRBJ1-4, the V gene TRBV29-1; no clear D gene. V lost 4 bases, J lost 0 bases, and 12 bases lay in between. The CDR3 consists of 15 residues. Germline V gene sequence: CDR1 SQVTM, CDR2 ANQGSEA. The chain's CDR3 is CSVVGVPATNEKLFF. The CDR3 DNA follows: TGCAGCGTTGTTGGAGTCCCTGCAACTAATGAAAAACTGTTTTTT.

The chain links TRBV10-3 to TRBJ2-4, with 9 positions matching TRBD1. Per the germline V gene, CDR1 is ENHRY and CDR2 is SYGVKD. This CDR3 region has 14 residues. Unmatched junction bases numbered 5, after V lost 3 bases and J lost 8 bases. Here the CDR3 reads CAISEGQGNDIQYF. The DNA for the CDR3 is TGTGCCATCAGTGAAGGACAGGGGAATGACATTCAGTACTTC.

The chain joins TRBV2 to TRBJ1-1; D uncertain. CDR1 and CDR2 (germline): SNHLY, FYNNEI. The CDR3 length is 14 residues. The V gene lost 4 bases and the J gene lost 2 bases, with 11 bases spanning the gap. The CDR3 region has the DNA TGTGCCAGCAGTGGGCCAGGAGGTAACACTGAAGCTTTCTTT. It is translated as CASSGPGGNTEAFF.

The chain is built from TRBV5-1 and TRBJ2-7; 7 bases agree with TRBD2. CDR1 is SGHRS and CDR2 is YFSETQ in the germline V gene. Trimming cost V 0 bases and J 3 bases; bases outside gene matches: 3. The CDR3 runs 14 residues. CDR3 protein: CASSLAGDYYEQYF. CDR3 nucleotides: TGCGCCAGCAGCTTGGCGGGGGACTACTACGAGCAGTACTTC.

V and J are TRBV29-1 and TRBJ1-4, with 8 bases identical to TRBD1. Germline CDR1 is SQVTM and CDR2 is ANQGSEA. Losses at the gene ends were 1 base for V and 8 bases for J; bases not matched to a gene: 0. The CDR3 extends over 12 amino acids. The CDR3 DNA follows: TGCAGCGTTGAAGGACAGGGGGAAAAACTGTTTTTT. Its protein product is CSVEGQGEKLFF.

The chain links TRBV7-2 to TRBJ1-1; D gene uncertain. Trimming stripped 5 bases from V and 4 bases from J, with 17 bases between. The CDR3 loop spans 15 amino acids. Germline values: CDR1 SGHTA, CDR2 FQGNSA. The CDR3 protein is CASSVHARSVTEAFF. CDR3 bases: TGTGCCAGCAGCGTGCATGCCCGCTCGGTCACTGAAGCTTTCTTT.

This sequence joins TRBV6-5 and TRBJ1-5; TRBD1 agrees at 9 bases. From germline, CDR1 is MNHEY and CDR2 SVGAGI. The CDR3 spans 15 residues. The J segment lost 6 bases and the V segment lost 6 bases, leaving 9 bases of the junction unmatched. The DNA for the CDR3 is TGTGCCAGCAGCCGGGACAGGGAGCTTGGTCAGCCCCAGCATTTT. It codes for CASSRDRELGQPQHF.

The V gene is TRBV5-1, the J gene TRBJ1-5, with a weak D call TRBD1 (6 bases). Trimming left V 2 bases short and J 7 bases short, with 13 bases between. Germline lookup yields CDR1 SGHRS and CDR2 YFSETQ. The CDR3 sequence is 14 residues long. This CDR3 reads CASSLQGEGQPQHF. The CDR3 DNA is TGCGCCAGCAGCTTACAGGGTGAAGGCCAGCCCCAGCATTTT.